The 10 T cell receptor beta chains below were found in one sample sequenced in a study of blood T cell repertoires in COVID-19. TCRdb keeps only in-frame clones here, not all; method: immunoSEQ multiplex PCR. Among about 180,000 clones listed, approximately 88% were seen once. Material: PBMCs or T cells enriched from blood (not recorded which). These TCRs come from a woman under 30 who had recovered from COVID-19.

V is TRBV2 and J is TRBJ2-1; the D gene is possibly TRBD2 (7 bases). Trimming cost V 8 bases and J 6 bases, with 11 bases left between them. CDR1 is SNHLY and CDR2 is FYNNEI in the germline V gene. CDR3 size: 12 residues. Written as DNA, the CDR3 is TGTGCCAGCGGGGGGGGCCCCAATGAGCAGTTCTTC. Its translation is CASGGGPNEQFF.

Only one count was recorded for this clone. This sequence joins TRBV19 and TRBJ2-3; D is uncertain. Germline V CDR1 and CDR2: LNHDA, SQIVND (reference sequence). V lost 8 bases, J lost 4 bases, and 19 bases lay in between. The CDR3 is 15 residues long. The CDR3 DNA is TGTGCCAGTTCCCTCGGGTTTTCAAACTCAGATACGCAGTATTTT. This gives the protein CASSLGFSNSDTQYF.

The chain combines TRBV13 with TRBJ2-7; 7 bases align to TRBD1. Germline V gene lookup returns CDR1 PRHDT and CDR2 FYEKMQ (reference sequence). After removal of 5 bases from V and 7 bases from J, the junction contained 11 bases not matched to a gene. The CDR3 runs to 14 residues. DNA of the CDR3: TGTGCCAGCAGCCAGGGACAGTGGTCGGGGGAGCAGTACTTC. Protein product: CASSQGQWSGEQYF.

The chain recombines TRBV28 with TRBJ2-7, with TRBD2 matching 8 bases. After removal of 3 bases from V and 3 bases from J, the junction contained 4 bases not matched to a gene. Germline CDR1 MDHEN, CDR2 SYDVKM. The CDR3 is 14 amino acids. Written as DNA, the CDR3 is TGTGCCAGCAGTTTCGGGGGGGCGGGCTACGAGCAGTACTTC. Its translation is CASSFGGAGYEQYF.

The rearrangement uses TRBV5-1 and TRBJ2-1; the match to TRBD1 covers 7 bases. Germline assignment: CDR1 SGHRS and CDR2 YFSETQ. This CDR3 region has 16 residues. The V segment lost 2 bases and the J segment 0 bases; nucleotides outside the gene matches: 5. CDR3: CASSFYRGSSYNEQFF. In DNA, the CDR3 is TGCGCCAGCAGCTTCTACAGGGGAAGCTCCTACAATGAGCAGTTCTTC.

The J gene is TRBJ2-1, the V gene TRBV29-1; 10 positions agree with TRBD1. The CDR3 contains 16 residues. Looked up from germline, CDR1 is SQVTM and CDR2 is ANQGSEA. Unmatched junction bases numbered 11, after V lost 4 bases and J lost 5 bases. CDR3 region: CSVVRGDRGADNEQFF. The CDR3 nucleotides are TGCAGCGTTGTTCGGGGGGACAGGGGAGCCGACAATGAGCAGTTCTTC.

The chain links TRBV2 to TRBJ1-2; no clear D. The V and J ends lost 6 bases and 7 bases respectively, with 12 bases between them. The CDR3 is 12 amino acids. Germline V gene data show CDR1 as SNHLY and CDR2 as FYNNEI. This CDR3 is CASRVQSGGYTF. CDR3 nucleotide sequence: TGTGCCAGCAGGGTACAAAGCGGTGGCTACACCTTC.

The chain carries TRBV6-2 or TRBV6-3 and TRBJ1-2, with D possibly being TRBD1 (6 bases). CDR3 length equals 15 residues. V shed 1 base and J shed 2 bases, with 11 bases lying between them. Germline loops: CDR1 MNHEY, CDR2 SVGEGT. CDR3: CASSYFPGDNYGYTF. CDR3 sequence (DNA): TGTGCCAGCAGTTACTTCCCAGGGGACAACTATGGCTACACCTTC.

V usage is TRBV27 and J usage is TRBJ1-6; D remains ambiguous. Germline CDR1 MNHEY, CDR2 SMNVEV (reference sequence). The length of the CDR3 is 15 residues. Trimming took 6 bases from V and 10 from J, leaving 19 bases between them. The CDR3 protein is CASSGPQAGRSPLHF. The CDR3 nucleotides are TGTGCCAGCAGCGGACCCCAGGCGGGCCGGTCACCCCTCCACTTT.

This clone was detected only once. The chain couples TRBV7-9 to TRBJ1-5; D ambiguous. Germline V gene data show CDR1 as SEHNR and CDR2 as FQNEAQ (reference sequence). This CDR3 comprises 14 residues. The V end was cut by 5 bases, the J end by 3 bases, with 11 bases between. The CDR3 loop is CASSQDFVNQPQHF. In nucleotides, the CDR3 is TGTGCCAGCAGCCAGGACTTTGTCAATCAGCCCCAGCATTTT.